The next 4 T cell receptor beta chains were all read from a single sample in a study of T cell responses to AZD1222 COVID-19 vaccine. The assay was immunoSEQ multiplex PCR, and TCRdb's table has in-frame clones only and misses some. The sample consists of about 130,000 clones, over 85% of them appearing once. Source: peripheral blood, taken on day 0 of AZD1222 vaccination. The receptors originated from an adult in good health.

The J gene is TRBJ1-1, the V gene TRBV27; no clear D. The germline CDR1 and CDR2 sequences are MNHEY and SMNVEV (reference sequence). CDR3 length: 14 residues. The ends were cut back, 6 bases at V and 6 bases at J, with 17 bases in the middle. DNA for the CDR3: TGTGCCAGCAGGCGAGGCGGGGTAAGGGCTGAAGCTTTCTTT. Its translation is CASRRGGVRAEAFF.

The gene calls are TRBV6-2 or TRBV6-3 and TRBJ2-3, with a tentative D call TRBD1 (6 bases). CDR1 is MNHEY and CDR2 is SVGEGT in the germline V gene. The CDR3 sequence is 18 residues long. V lost 6 bases and J 3 bases, leaving 25 bases between the germline ends. CDR3 residues: CASSQDRPPWSGTDTQYF. The CDR3 bases are TGTGCCAGCAGCCAAGACAGGCCCCCGTGGAGTGGTACAGATACGCAGTATTTT.

The chain combines TRBV30 with TRBJ1-4; D is possibly TRBD1 (5 bases). CDR1 is GTSNPN, CDR2 SVGIG, per germline (reference sequence). The V and J ends lost 2 bases and 8 bases respectively, with 15 bases between them. The CDR3 runs to 14 residues. CDR3: CAWSKGLIGEKLFF. For the CDR3, the DNA is TGTGCCTGGAGTAAGGGACTTATCGGGGAAAAACTGTTTTTT.

This clone has only one observation. The gene calls are TRBV9 and TRBJ1-1; D uncertain. Trimming took 1 base from V and 0 from J, leaving 10 bases between them. This CDR3 contains 15 residues. CDR1 is SGDLS, CDR2 YYNGEE, per germline. The CDR3 sequence: CASSVPAAVNTEAFF. The CDR3 DNA sequence: TGTGCCAGCAGCGTACCCGCGGCGGTGAACACTGAAGCTTTCTTT.